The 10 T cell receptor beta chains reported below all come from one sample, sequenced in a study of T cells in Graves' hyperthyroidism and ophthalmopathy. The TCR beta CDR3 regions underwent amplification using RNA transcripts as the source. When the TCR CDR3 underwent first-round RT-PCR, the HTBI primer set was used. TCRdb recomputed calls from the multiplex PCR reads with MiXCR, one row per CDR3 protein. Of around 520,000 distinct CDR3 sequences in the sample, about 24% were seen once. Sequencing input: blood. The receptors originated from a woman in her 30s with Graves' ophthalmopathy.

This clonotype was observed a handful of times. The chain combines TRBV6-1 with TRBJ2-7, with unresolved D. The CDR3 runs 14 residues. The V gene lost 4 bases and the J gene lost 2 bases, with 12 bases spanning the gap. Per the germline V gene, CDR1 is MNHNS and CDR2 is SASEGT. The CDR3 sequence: CASSVSSGPYEQYF. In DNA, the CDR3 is TGTGCCAGCAGTGTGTCCTCGGGCCCCTACGAGCAGTACTTC.

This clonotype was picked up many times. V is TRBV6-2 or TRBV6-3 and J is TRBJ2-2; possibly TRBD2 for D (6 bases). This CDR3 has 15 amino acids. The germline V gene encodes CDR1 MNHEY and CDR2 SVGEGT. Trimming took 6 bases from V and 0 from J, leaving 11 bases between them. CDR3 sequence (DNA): TGTGCCAGCAGGAGGTCGGGGGCGAACACCGGGGAGCTGTTTTTT. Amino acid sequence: CASRRSGANTGELFF.

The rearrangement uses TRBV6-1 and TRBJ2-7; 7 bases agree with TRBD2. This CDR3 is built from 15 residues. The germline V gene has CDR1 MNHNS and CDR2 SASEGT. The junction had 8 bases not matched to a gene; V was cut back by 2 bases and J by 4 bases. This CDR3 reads CASSEMLAGGYEQYF. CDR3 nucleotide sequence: TGTGCCAGCAGTGAAATGTTAGCGGGCGGATACGAGCAGTACTTC.

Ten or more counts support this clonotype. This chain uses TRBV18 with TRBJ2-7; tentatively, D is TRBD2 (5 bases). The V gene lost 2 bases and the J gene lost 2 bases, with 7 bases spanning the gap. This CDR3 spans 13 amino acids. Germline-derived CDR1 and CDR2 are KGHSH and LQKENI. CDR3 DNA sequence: TGTGCCAGCTCACCAGAGCGGACCTACGAGCAGTACTTC. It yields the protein CASSPERTYEQYF.

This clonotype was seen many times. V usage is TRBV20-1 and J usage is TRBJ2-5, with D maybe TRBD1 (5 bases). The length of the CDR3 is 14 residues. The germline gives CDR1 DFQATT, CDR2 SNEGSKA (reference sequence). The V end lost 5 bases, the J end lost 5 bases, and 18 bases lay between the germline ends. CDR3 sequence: CSAYAGHSLETQYF. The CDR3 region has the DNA TGCAGTGCTTATGCTGGACACAGCTTGGAGACCCAGTACTTC.

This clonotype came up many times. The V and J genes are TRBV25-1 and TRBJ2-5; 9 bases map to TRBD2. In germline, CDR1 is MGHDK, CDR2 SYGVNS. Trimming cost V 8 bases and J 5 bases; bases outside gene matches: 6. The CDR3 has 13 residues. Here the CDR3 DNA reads TGTGCCAGCCGACAGACTAGCGGTGAGACCCAGTACTTC. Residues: CASRQTSGETQYF.

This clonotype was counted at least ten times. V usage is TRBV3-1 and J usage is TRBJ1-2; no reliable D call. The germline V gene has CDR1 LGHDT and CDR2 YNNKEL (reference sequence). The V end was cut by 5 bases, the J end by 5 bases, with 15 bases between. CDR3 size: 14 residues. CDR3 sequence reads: CASSGGFRAYGYTF. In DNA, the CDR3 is TGTGCCAGCAGCGGAGGATTCCGAGCATATGGCTACACCTTC.

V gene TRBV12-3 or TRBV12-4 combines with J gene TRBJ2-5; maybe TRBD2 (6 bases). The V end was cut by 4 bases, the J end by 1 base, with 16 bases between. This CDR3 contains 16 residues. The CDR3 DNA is TGTGCCAGCAGTTCGGCGACTAGTTCTTTCCAAGAGACCCAGTACTTC. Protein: CASSSATSSFQETQYF.

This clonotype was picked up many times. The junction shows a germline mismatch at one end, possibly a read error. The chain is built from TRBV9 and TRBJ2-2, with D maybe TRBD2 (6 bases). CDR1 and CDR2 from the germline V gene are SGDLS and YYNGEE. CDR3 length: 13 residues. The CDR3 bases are TGCGCCAGCAGTGTGGAGGGCACCGGGGAGCTGTTTTTT. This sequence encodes CASSVEGTGELFF.

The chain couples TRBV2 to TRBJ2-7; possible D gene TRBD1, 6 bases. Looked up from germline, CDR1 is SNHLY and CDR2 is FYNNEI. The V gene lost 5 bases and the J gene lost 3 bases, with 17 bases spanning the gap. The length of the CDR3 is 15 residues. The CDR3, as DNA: TGTGCCAGCAGTCCAGGACAGTCTAAGGTCTACGAGCAGTACTTC. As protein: CASSPGQSKVYEQYF.